This passage covers 4 T cell receptor beta chains from one sample sequenced in a study of shared T cell receptors in the human thymus. The data were produced by immunoSEQ multiplex PCR, yet TCRdb's version contains in-frame clones alone and is incomplete. The sample consists of 600,000 or so clones, around 87% of them appearing once. This same sample was also part of a study on human thymus T cells.

Sequenced sample: thymocytes. The source of these receptors is a boy under two years old with a congenital heart defect.

V usage is TRBV7-6 and J usage is TRBJ1-3; D not resolved. This CDR3 is built from 16 residues. Germline V gene lookup returns CDR1 SGHVS and CDR2 FNYEAQ. The V end lost 2 bases, the J end lost 1 base, and 12 bases lay between the germline ends. The CDR3 loop reads CASSLTVLTSGNTIYF. The CDR3 DNA is TGTGCCAGCAGCTTAACTGTTCTAACTTCTGGAAACACCATATATTTT.

The V call is TRBV6-1, the J call TRBJ2-7; tentatively, D is TRBD1 (6 bases). The CDR3 has 12 amino acids. CDR1 MNHNS and CDR2 SASEGT come from the germline V gene. The ends were cut back, 10 bases at V and 2 bases at J, with 12 bases in the middle. DNA for the CDR3: TGTGCCACAAGGGACATCCCCTACGAGCAGTACTTC. Protein: CATRDIPYEQYF.

V is TRBV6-1 and J is TRBJ1-2; perhaps TRBD1 as D (6 bases). Germline V CDR1 and CDR2: MNHNS, SASEGT. The CDR3 spans 13 residues. V gave up 2 bases and J gave up 9 bases, with 13 bases separating them. The CDR3 bases are TGTGCCAGCAGTGAAACGGGGGGCTTGCGCTACACCTTC. Protein sequence: CASSETGGLRYTF.

This CDR3 is CASSPQGRTGATNEKLFF. The CDR3 DNA reads TGTGCCAGCAGCCCCCAGGGGCGGACAGGTGCAACTAATGAAAAACTGTTTTTT. V usage is TRBV28 and J usage is TRBJ1-4; 7 bases match TRBD1. The junction had 13 bases not matched to a gene; V was cut back by 6 bases and J by 0 bases. The CDR3 totals 18 residues. In germline, CDR1 is MDHEN, CDR2 SYDVKM.